This paragraph reports one TCR beta chain. Antigen unknown. This specimen belongs to a study of cytomegalovirus exposure and HLA in healthy donors. Study results and caveats: Many donors carried some public TCRs, although rarity characterized most TCR sequences. The analysis excluded some indistinguishable V segments, including TRBV6-2 and TRBV6-3. Previously analyzed data showed that most TCR beta V segments were productive at a frequency of about 90% or about 30%.

Primers for the PCR totalled 60 Vbeta and 13 Jbeta. The table came from immunoSEQ multiplex PCR; TCRdb's copy has only in-frame clones and leaves some out. The data contain more than 150,000 clones, 80% to 90% of them seen just once; the ten biggest clones take up approximately 1.2%. In germline, CDR1 is MNHNY, CDR2 SVGAGI (reference sequence). The ends were cut back, 6 bases at V and 2 bases at J, with 9 bases in the middle. The CDR3 sequence is 13 residues long. The sequence came from a girl between 2 and 10 years old in good health and CMV-seropositive. This rearrangement joins TRBV6-6 to TRBJ2-3; D perhaps matches TRBD2 (6 bases). The sequenced sample was PBMCs. CDR3 sequence (DNA): TGTGCCAGCAGGGGGGGATTCACAGATACGCAGTATTTT. Its protein is CASRGGFTDTQYF.